Each of the 18 T cell receptor delta chains below was sequenced from the same sample in a study of delta chains in infants with herpesvirus infections. Reverse transcription of PBMC RNA used primers specific for the gamma and delta chains. TCRdb re-called clones from the RT-PCR reads using CATT. The sample consists of about 1,600 delta-chain clones, 25% to 30% of them appearing once. This specimen was peripheral blood, taken at time point 3 of longitudinal follow-up. The receptors shown here come from a human donor who was a Ugandan infant, either HIV-exposed or HIV-unexposed (not recorded which).

This clone was detected a few times. The genes are TRDV1 and TRDJ1; TRDD3 matches 7 bases. The CDR3 consists of 18 residues. In germline, CDR1 is TSWWSYY, CDR2 QGS. The junction had 23 bases not matched to a gene; V was cut back by 3 bases and J by 10 bases. CDR3 DNA: TGTGCTCTTGGGGACGCAAATTCCCACACATACTGGGGCCCCTTACTCATCTTT. As protein: CALGDANSHTYWGPLLIF.

This chain uses TRDV1 with TRDJ1; D is unclear. Trimming stripped 5 bases from V and 0 bases from J, with 25 bases between. The length of the CDR3 is 19 residues. Germline V gives CDR1 TSWWSYY, CDR2 QGS. The CDR3 nucleotides read TGTGCTCTTGGGTCCCTCAGTTCGGGAGAGCCCCTCTACACCGATAAACTCATCTTT. Translated, it gives CALGSLSSGEPLYTDKLIF.

This chain uses TRDV2 with TRDJ3; tentative D call: TRDD3 (5 bases). Germline CDR1 is GEAIGNYY and CDR2 is EKD. The ends were cut back, 1 base at V and 0 bases at J, with 15 bases in the middle. There are 19 residues in the CDR3. The CDR3 DNA is TGTGCCTGTGACACTCCGGGGGCCCCTAGCTCCTGGGACACCCGACAGATGTTTTTC. It yields the protein CACDTPGAPSSWDTRQMFF.

The J gene is TRDJ1, the V gene TRDV1, with a weak D call TRDD3 (7 bases). Trimming took off 3 bases at V and 1 base at J, with 33 bases between the two ends. The CDR3 covers 22 residues. Germline V gene sequence: CDR1 TSWWSYY, CDR2 QGS. This chain's CDR3 is CALGELRVPRLGNTLRTDKLIF. CDR3 nucleotides: TGTGCTCTTGGGGAGCTGCGCGTTCCTAGACTGGGGAATACGCTTCGCACCGATAAACTCATCTTT.

Comment on this clone: This clone may be a read error of a much larger clone one base away. Other DNA sequences of this sample code for an identical CDR3. The chain has TRDV1 and TRDJ1; 8 bases align to TRDD2. V was clipped by 4 bases and J by 2 bases; unmatched bases: 15. Per the germline V gene, CDR1 is TSWWSYY and CDR2 is QGS. The CDR3 is made up of 18 amino acids. CDR3 residues: CALGATSYGCPITDKLIF. CDR3 DNA sequence: TGTGCTCTTGGGGCGACTTCCTACGGATGTCCGATAACCGATAAACTCATCTTT.

This sequence joins TRDV1 and TRDJ1, with TRDD3 matching 9 bases. The junction had 18 bases not matched to a gene; V was cut back by 2 bases and J by 2 bases. The CDR3 extends over 20 amino acids. CDR1 and CDR2 (germline): TSWWSYY, QGS. CDR3 sequence reads: CALGEWVRAPWGIKTDKLIF. The CDR3 DNA sequence: TGTGCTCTTGGGGAATGGGTAAGGGCACCGTGGGGGATAAAAACCGATAAACTCATCTTT.

The gene calls are TRDV2 and TRDJ3; TRDD3 might be the D (6 bases). Between the trimmed V and J ends, which lost 0 bases and 1 base, there was a span of 12 bases. The CDR3 has 18 residues. Germline CDR1 and CDR2: GEAIGNYY and EKD. The CDR3 loop reads CACDTVGGGSWDTRQMFF. The CDR3 region has the DNA TGTGCCTGTGACACCGTGGGAGGGGGATCCTGGGACACCCGACAGATGTTTTTC.

This clone was seen more than once but under ten times. The chain links TRDV1 to TRDJ1; 8 nucleotides align to TRDD3. With V trimmed by 5 bases and J by 2 bases, 13 bases remained unmatched. From germline, CDR1 is TSWWSYY and CDR2 QGS. The CDR3 totals 17 residues. The CDR3 region is CALGKPDLNWGTDKLIF. The CDR3 DNA reads TGTGCTCTTGGGAAACCGGACCTGAACTGGGGGACCGATAAACTCATCTTT.

This clone is large within its sample. The chain joins TRDV2 to TRDJ3, with 13 bases matching TRDD3. J lost 2 bases, V lost 3 bases, and 15 bases had no gene match. Germline CDR1 is GEAIGNYY and CDR2 is EKD. CDR3 length equals 22 residues. CDR3: CACDSPPTGGYGVTWDTRQMFF. The CDR3 DNA reads as TGTGCCTGTGACTCCCCACCTACTGGGGGATACGGGGTAACCTGGGACACCCGACAGATGTTTTTC.

In its sample, this clone was seen a few times. J is TRDJ3 and V is TRAV38-2/DV8, with 9 bases identical to TRDD3. The length of the CDR3 is 21 residues. Germline V gene data show CDR1 as TSESDYY and CDR2 as QEAYKQQN. V gave up 3 bases and J gave up 0 bases; unmatched junction bases: 13. The CDR3 bases are TGTGCTTATAGGAAGGTACTGGGGGAATCCCCTAGCTCCTGGGACACCCGACAGATGTTTTTC. This gives the protein CAYRKVLGESPSSWDTRQMFF.

In DNA, the CDR3 is TGTGCTCTTGGGGTCGAGGCCTTCCCCACCCGAGGCTGGGGGATACACCCCACCGATAAACTCATCTTT. Translation: CALGVEAFPTRGWGIHPTDKLIF. This sequence joins TRDV1 and TRDJ1; 11 bases are shared with TRDD3. Germline V CDR1 and CDR2: TSWWSYY, QGS. This CDR3 is built from 23 residues. With 4 bases clipped from V and 1 base from J, the junction kept 26 bases outside the gene matches.

This sequence joins TRDV1 and TRDJ1; the match to TRDD3 covers 11 bases. This CDR3 has 23 residues. Per germline, CDR1 TSWWSYY and CDR2 QGS. Unmatched junction bases numbered 29, after V lost 2 bases and J lost 6 bases. The CDR3 spells CALGEVPIPTRRYWGIKANKLIF. The CDR3, as DNA: TGTGCTCTTGGGGAAGTCCCCATTCCTACGCGGCGGTACTGGGGGATAAAGGCCAATAAACTCATCTTT.

This clone was observed a few times. This CDR3 is CAYRSSRRVYRILGDTGTDKLIF. For the CDR3, the DNA is TGTGCTTATAGGAGCAGTAGGCGCGTCTACAGGATACTGGGGGATACAGGCACCGATAAACTCATCTTT. The V call is TRAV38-2/DV8, the J call TRDJ1; 12 bases are a match to TRDD3. The germline V gene has CDR1 TSESDYY and CDR2 QEAYKQQN. This CDR3 comprises 23 residues. V trimming: 1 base; J trimming: 1 base; junction bases outside the gene matches: 23.

The table lists this clone with a few counts. V and J are TRDV1 and TRDJ1; D uncertain. Germline CDR1 reads TSWWSYY; CDR2 reads QGS. With 5 bases removed from V and 4 bases from J, the gap between germline ends came to 17 bases. This CDR3 is built from 15 residues. CDR3 in amino acids: CALGNTAKADDKLIF. The DNA of the CDR3 is TGTGCTCTTGGGAACACAGCGAAAGCTGACGATAAACTCATCTTT.

This clone came up a few times. The chain joins TRDV2 to TRDJ2; TRDD3 matches at 9 bases. V gave up 2 bases and J gave up 2 bases; unmatched junction bases: 2. This CDR3 region has 15 residues. The germline CDR1 and CDR2 sequences are GEAIGNYY and EKD. CDR3 DNA: TGTGCCTGTGACAATACTGGGGGATTGACAGCACAACTCTTCTTT. Translated, it gives CACDNTGGLTAQLFF.

In this sample, this clone turned up once. A much larger clone differs from this one at a single base, so this may be a read error. The chain couples TRDV1 to TRDJ1; 7 bases map to TRDD3. This CDR3 region has 16 residues. Trimming cost V 5 bases and J 5 bases; bases outside gene matches: 14. Germline-derived CDR1 and CDR2 are TSWWSYY and QGS. This chain's CDR3 is CALGITHSGGLDKLIF. CDR3 DNA: TGTGCTCTTGGGATTACCCACTCTGGGGGGTTGGATAAACTCATCTTT.

The gene calls are TRDV1 and TRDJ1, with 9 bases fitting TRDD3. V shed 2 bases and J 4 bases; nucleotides not matched to a gene: 17. This CDR3 is 19 amino acids long. CDR1 is TSWWSYY, CDR2 QGS, per germline. The CDR3 reads CALGEIRLGDFLYVDKLIF. CDR3 bases: TGTGCTCTTGGGGAAATCAGGCTGGGGGATTTCCTCTACGTCGATAAACTCATCTTT.

The gene calls are TRDV2 and TRDJ3; 7 nucleotides line up with TRDD3. Looked up from germline, CDR1 is GEAIGNYY and CDR2 is EKD. The V gene end was trimmed by 3 bases and the J gene end by 0 bases; junction bases not matched to a gene: 10. The CDR3 consists of 19 residues. Written as DNA, the CDR3 is TGTGCCTGTGACTTATCACTGGGGCCGAGCTCCTGGGACACCCGACAGATGTTTTTC. Translated: CACDLSLGPSSWDTRQMFF.